Detailed here is one TCR beta chain. As yet, its antigen is unknown. The assay was immunoSEQ multiplex PCR, and TCRdb's table has in-frame clones only and misses some. The table shows approximately 150,000 clones, with 70% to 85% occurring only once. This entry comes from a study of cytotoxic CD8 clonotypes in ibrutinib-treated CLL. Study details: Across the patients, 10 to 11 were relapsed/refractory, 15 treatment-naive and 17 to 18 IGHV unmutated. Findings and caveats of the study: An increase in clonality occurred at ibrutinib response, followed by a return toward baseline at progression. Sampling schedules were unmatched across sustained-remission and progressing patients.

Trimming cost V 7 bases and J 7 bases; bases outside gene matches: 5. Germline CDR1 MNHNS, CDR2 SASEGT. The CDR3 totals 13 residues. The source of this sequence is a human donor with chronic lymphocytic leukemia. This chain links TRBV6-1 with TRBJ1-4; TRBD1 agrees at 8 bases. The specimen was PBMCs, collected after 12 months of ibrutinib treatment. Here the CDR3 reads CASNQGQGEKLFF. The CDR3 DNA is TGTGCCAGCAACCAAGGACAGGGTGAAAAACTGTTTTTT.